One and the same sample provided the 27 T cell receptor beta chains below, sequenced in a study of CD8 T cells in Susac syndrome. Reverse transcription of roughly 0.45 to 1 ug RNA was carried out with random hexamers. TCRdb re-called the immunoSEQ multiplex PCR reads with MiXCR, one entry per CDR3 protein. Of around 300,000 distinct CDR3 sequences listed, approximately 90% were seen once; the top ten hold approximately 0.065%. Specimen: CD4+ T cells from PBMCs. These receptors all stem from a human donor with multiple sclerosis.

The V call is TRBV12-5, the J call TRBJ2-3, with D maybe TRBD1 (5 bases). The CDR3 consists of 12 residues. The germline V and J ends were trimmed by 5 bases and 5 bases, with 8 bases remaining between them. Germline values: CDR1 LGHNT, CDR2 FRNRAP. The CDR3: CASGPTGDTQYF. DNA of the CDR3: TGTGCTAGTGGTCCAACAGGAGATACGCAGTATTTT.

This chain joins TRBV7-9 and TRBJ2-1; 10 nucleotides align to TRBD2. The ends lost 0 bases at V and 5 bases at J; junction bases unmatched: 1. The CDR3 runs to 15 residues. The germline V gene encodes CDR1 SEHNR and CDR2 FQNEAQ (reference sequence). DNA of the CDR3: TGTGCCAGCAGCTTAGCCCTAGCGGGAGACAATGAGCAGTTCTTC. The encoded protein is CASSLALAGDNEQFF.

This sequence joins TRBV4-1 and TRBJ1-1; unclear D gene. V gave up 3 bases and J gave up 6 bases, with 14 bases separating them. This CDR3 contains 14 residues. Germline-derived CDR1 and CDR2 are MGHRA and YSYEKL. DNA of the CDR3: TGCGCCAGCAGCCAGCCTTGGGTCCGCCCTGAAGCTTTCTTT. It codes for CASSQPWVRPEAFF.

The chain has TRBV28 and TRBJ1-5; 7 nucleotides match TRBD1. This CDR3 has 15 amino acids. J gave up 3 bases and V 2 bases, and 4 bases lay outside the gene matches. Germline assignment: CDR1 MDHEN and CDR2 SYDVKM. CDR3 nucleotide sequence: TGTGCCAGCAGTTTAGCCCAGGGGGTCAATCAGCCCCAGCATTTT. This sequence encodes CASSLAQGVNQPQHF.

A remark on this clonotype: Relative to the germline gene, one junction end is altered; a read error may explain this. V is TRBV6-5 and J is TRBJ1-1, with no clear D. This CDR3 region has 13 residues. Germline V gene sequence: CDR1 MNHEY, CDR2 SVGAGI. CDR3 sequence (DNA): TGTGCCAGCAGAAGGAACAAGAACGCTGAAGCTTTCTTT. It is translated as CASRRNKNAEAFF.

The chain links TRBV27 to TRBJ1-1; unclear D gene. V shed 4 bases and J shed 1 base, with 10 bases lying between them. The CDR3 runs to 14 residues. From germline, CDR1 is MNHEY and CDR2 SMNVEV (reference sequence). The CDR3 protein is CASSSGYSNTEAFF. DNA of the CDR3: TGTGCCAGCAGTTCGGGGTACTCGAACACTGAAGCTTTCTTT.

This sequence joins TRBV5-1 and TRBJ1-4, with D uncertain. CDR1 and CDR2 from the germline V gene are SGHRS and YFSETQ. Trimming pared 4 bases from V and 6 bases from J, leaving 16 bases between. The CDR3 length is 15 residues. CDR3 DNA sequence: TGCGCCAGCAGCAACGGAGGTCAACTGGATGAAAAACTGTTTTTT. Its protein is CASSNGGQLDEKLFF.

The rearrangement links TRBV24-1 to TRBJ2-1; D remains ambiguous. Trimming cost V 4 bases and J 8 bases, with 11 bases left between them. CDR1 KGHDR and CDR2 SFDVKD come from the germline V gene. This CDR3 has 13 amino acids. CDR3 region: CATSDGIVDEQFF. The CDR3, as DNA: TGTGCCACCAGTGACGGAATAGTGGATGAGCAGTTCTTC.

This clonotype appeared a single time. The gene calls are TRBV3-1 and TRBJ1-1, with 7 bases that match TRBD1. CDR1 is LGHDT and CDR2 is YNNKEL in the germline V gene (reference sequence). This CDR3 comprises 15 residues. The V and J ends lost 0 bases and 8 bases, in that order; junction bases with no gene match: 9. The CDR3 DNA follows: TGTGCCAGCAGCCAAGAGGGGATCCCGGACAGGGAAGCTTTCTTT. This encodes CASSQEGIPDREAFF.

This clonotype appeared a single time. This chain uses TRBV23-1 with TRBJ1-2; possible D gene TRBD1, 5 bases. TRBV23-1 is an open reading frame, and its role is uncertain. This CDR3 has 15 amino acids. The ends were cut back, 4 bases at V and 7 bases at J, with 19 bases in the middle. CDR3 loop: CASSPLGVSLCGYTF. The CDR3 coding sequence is TGCGCCAGCAGTCCGTTGGGGGTTTCGCTGTGTGGCTACACCTTC.

CDR3 sequence: CASSPLTGGPKDEAFF. Here the CDR3 DNA reads TGTGCCAGCTCACCACTGACAGGGGGCCCTAAGGATGAAGCTTTCTTT. This rearrangement joins TRBV18 to TRBJ1-1; 10 bases line up with TRBD1. This CDR3 contains 16 residues. Trimming took 1 base from V and 7 from J; bases not matched to a gene: 9. Germline V gene data show CDR1 as KGHSH and CDR2 as LQKENI.

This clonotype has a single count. CDR3 in DNA: TGTGCCAGCTGCACTAGCGGGGTGAGCACAGATACGCAGTATTTT. Its protein is CASCTSGVSTDTQYF. The V and J genes are TRBV2 and TRBJ2-3, with 10 bases matching TRBD2. CDR1 and CDR2 (germline): SNHLY, FYNNEI. The CDR3 is 15 residues long. With V trimmed by 8 bases and J by 0 bases, 5 bases remained unmatched.

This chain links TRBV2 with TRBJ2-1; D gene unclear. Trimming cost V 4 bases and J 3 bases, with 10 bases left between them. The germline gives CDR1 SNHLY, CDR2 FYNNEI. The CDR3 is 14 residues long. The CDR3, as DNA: TGTGCCAGCAGTGTGAAGGGCCGCTACAATGAGCAGTTCTTC. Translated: CASSVKGRYNEQFF. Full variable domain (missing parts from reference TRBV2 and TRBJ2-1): EPEVTQTPSHQVTQMGQEVILRCVPISNHLYFYWYRQILGQKVEFLVSFYNNEISEKSEIFDDQFSVERPDGSNFTLKIRSTKLEDSAMYFCASSVKGRYNEQFFGPGTRLTVL.

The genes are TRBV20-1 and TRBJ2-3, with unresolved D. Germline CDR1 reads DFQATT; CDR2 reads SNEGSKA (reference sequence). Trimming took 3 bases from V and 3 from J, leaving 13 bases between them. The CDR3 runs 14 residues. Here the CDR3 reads CSASTLKWTDTQYF. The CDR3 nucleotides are TGCAGTGCTAGTACCCTGAAGTGGACAGATACGCAGTATTTT.

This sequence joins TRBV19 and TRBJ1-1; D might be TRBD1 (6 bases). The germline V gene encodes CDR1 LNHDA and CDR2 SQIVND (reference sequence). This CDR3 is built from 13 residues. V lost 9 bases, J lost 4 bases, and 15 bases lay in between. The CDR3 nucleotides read TGTGCCAGCTTTACAGGGAGCGGCACTGAAGCTTTCTTT. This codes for CASFTGSGTEAFF.

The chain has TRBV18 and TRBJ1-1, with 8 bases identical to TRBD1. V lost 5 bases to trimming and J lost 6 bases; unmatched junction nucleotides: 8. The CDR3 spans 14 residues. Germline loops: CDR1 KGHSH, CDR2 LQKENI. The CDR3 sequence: CASSLDRGRAEAFF. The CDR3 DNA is TGTGCCAGCTCATTAGACAGGGGAAGGGCTGAAGCTTTCTTT.

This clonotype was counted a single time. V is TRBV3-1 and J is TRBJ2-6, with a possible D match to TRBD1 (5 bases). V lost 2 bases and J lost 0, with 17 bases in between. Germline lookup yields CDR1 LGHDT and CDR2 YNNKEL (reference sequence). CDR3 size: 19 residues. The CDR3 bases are TGTGCCAGCAGCCAATCGGTAGGCAGGGCTTACTCTGGGGCCAACGTCCTGACTTTC. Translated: CASSQSVGRAYSGANVLTF.

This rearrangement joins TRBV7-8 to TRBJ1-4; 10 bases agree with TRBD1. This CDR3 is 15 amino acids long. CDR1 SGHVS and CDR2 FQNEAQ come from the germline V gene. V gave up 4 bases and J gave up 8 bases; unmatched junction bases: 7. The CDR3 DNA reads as TGTGCCAGCAGCTACGACAGGGGGCAGATGGAAAAACTGTTTTTT. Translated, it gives CASSYDRGQMEKLFF.

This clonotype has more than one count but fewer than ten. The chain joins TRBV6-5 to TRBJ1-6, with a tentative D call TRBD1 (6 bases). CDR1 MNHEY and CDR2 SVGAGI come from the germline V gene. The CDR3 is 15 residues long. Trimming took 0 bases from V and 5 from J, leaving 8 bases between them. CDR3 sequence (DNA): TGTGCCAGCAGTTACTCAGGACAGCATAATTCACCCCTCCACTTT. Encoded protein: CASSYSGQHNSPLHF.

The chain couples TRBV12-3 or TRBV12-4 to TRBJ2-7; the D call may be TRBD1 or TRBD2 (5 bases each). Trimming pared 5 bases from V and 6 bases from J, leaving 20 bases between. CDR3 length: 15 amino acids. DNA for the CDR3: TGTGCCAGCAGTACCCGGGGCAGGGCTACTAGCGAGCAGTACTTC. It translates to CASSTRGRATSEQYF.

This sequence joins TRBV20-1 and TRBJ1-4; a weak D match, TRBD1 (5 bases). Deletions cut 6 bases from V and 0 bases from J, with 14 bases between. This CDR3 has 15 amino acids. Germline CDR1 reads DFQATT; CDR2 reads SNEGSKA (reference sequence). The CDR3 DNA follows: TGCAGTGCCCTCAGGGCCCTCCCAACTAATGAAAAACTGTTTTTT. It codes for CSALRALPTNEKLFF.

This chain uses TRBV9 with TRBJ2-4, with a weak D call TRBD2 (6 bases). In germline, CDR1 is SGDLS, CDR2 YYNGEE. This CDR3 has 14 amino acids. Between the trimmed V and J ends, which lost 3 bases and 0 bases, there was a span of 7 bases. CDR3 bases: TGTGCCAGCAGCGACGGGGGAGCCAAAAACATTCAGTACTTC. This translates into CASSDGGAKNIQYF.

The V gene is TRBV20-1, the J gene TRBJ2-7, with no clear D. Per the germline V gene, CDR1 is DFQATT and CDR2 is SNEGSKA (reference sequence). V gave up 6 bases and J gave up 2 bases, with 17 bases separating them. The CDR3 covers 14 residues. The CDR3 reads CSAESADVPYEQYF. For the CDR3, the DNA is TGCAGTGCGGAGAGCGCGGACGTTCCCTACGAGCAGTACTTC.

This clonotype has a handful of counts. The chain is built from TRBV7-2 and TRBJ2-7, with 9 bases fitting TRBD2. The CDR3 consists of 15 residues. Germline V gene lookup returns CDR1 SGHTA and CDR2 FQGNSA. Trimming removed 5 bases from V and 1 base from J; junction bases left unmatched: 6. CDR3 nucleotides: TGTGCCAGCAGCCCCCGGCTAGCGGGGTCCTACGAGCAGTACTTC. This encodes CASSPRLAGSYEQYF.

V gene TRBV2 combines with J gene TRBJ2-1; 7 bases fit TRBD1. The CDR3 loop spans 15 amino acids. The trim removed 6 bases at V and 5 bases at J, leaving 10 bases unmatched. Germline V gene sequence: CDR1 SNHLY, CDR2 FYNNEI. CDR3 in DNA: TGTGCCAGCAGCCGGGCAGGGGGTTTGAACAATGAGCAGTTCTTC. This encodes CASSRAGGLNNEQFF.

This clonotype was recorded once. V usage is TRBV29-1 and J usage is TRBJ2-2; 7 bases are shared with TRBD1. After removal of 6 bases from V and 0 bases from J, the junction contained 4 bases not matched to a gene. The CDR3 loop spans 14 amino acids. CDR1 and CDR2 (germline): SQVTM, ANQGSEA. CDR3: CSVTGTANTGELFF. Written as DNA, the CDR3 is TGCAGCGTAACCGGGACAGCGAACACCGGGGAGCTGTTTTTT.

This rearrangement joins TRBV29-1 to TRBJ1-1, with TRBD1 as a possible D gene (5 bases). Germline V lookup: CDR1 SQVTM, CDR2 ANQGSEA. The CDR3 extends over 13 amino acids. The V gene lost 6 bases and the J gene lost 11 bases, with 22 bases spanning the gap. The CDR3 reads CSVSPSVRGFAFF. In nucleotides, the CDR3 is TGCAGCGTAAGTCCCAGCGTAAGGGGCTTTGCTTTCTTT. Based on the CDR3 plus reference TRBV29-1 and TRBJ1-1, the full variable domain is SAVISQKPSRDICQRGTSLTIQCQVDSQVTMMFWYRQQPGQSLTLIATANQGSEATYESGFVIDKFPISRPNLTFSTLTVSNMSPEDSSIYLCSVSPSVRGFAFFGQGTRLTVV.